This T cell receptor beta chain originates from a study of shared clonotypes between healthy human individuals. The study's findings and limits: It was expected that sequencing depth would affect clonotype sharing among donors. The study generally estimated greater richness for naive than memory subsets.

The CDR3 totals 16 residues. Per the germline V gene, CDR1 is PRHDT and CDR2 is FYEKMQ (reference sequence). The sorted-subset replicate PCRs were given about 210 ng DNA, which is tens of thousands of T cell genomes. The assay was immunoSEQ multiplex PCR, and TCRdb's table has in-frame clones only and misses some. The sample shows roughly 2.5 million clones, over 85% of them seen only once. CD45RA-negative memory and CD45RA+ naive subsets were split from the CD4+ cells. For this clone: Its specificity is not known. At one end the junction does not follow the germline gene, possibly because of a read error.

The sample comprised naive CD4+ T cells sorted from blood. Specified subset: CD45RA+ positively selected. This chain uses TRBV13 with TRBJ2-1, with a possible D match to TRBD2 (6 bases). This receptor was obtained from a man between 18 and 29 years old in good health. The CDR3 sequence is CASSLGKVAGTEEQFF. CDR3 sequence (DNA): TGTGCCAGCAGCCTAGGGAAGGTCGCGGGGACGGAGGAGCAGTTCTTC. Full variable domain (outside the CDR3, taken from reference TRBV13 and TRBJ2-1): AAGVIQSPRHLIKEKRETATLKCYPIPRHDTVYWYQQGPGQDPQFLISFYEKMQSDKGSIPDRFSAQQFSDYHSELNMSSLELGDSALYFCASSLGKVAGTEEQFFGPGTRLTVL.